Described below is a single T cell receptor (beta chain) sequence and its context. It has no known antigen specificity. No per-base quality is available; no much larger clone lies one base away. From the germline V gene, CDR1 is SGHTA and CDR2 is FQGNSA. Relative to germline, V is 5 bases shorter and J is 5 bases shorter, with 15 bases between their ends. The CDR3 runs 15 amino acids, cysteine and phenylalanine included. The only DNA kept is the CDR3, 45 bases in frame from the first base. Patients with a history of autoimmune disease or receiving systemic immunosuppression were excluded from the trial. Peripheral blood for TCR sequencing was collected from all dose cohorts at baseline, on cycle 4 day 1, and on cycle 7 day 1. Samples came from an open-label, multicenter, first-in-human phase I dose-escalation trial of ivuxolimab. Adults with locally advanced or metastatic melanoma, renal cell, hepatocellular, or head and neck squamous cell carcinoma were enrolled in the trial. CD4+ and CD8+ T cells were sorted separately from peripheral blood before TCR sequencing.

The data were taken from a study of OX40 agonist ivuxolimab in advanced cancers. About the full investigation: Ivuxolimab was an agonistic, fully human IgG2 monoclonal antibody directed against OX40 (CD134), a costimulatory receptor. In the dose-escalation cohort, around four fifths of patients were male, and the mean age was approximately 60 years, with a range of about 23 to 85. Peripheral TCRbeta sequencing was intended to test whether TCR sequence diversity was altered and clonal T-cell expansion was caused by ivuxolimab. Among the approximately 50 dose-escalation patients, about 19 had hepatocellular carcinoma, around 15 melanoma, 9 renal cell carcinoma and 9 head and neck cancer. Partial responses occurred in three dose-escalation patients: two with cutaneous melanoma and one with hepatocellular carcinoma. The paper covers the monotherapy dose-escalation part of the phase I ivuxolimab trial, which included N = 52 patients. Patients were allowed to have had prior anti-PD-1, anti-PD-L1 or anti-CTLA-4 therapy, and around 43% of the dose-escalation patients had been treated with checkpoint inhibitors. Intravenous ivuxolimab was administered to patients every 2 weeks at six dose levels: 0.01, 0.1, 0.3, 1.5, 3 and 10 mg/kg.

Broader findings and caveats from the paper: Low levels of normalized T-cell clonal expansion were also seen in some patients who did not respond. At doses from 0.1 to 3.0 mg/kg, clonal expansion was seen in both CD4+ and CD8+ blood T cells between baseline and week 6. The antigen specificity of the peripheral T cells that underwent clonal expansion was not determined. In the 0.1-3.0 mg/kg groups, partial responders were among the patients with the lowest normalized peripheral clonal expansion, particularly in CD8+ T cells. After ivuxolimab, expanded clones were on average more numerous among CD8+ T cells than among CD4+ T cells.

Genomic DNA was extracted from sorted cells for sequencing of the TCRbeta CDR3 region. The immunoSEQ Assay was used to sequence the TCRbeta CDR3 regions. This immuneACCESS table, as held by TCRdb, lists in-frame sequences with V and J called but not all clones. Of the missing ones, under half trace to an unresolved V gene in checked studies; the others have no known cause. The sample profile shows approximately 99,000 clones; approximately 94% of them were found once. The ten top clones hold 0.15% to 0.2% of the sample. The clonotype originates from an adult with an advanced solid tumor such as melanoma, head and neck, liver or kidney cancer. The chain joins TRBV7-2 to TRBJ1-4; the D segment cannot be called with confidence. This sample comprised CD4+ or CD8+ T cells sorted from blood, obtained in a trial of the OX40 agonist ivuxolimab. In nucleotides, the sequence is TGTGCCAGCAGCGGCCCCAGGAGCCAAAATGAAAAACTGTTTTTT. Its protein product is CASSGPRSQNEKLFF.